This T cell receptor beta chain was recorded in a study of OX40 agonist ivuxolimab in advanced cancers. Points from the study as a whole: The expanded peripheral T cells' antigen specificity was not determined.

Here immunoSEQ multiplex PCR was the method, and the copy in TCRdb shows in-frame clones only, minus some. The data contain 66,000 or so clones, about nine tenths of them singletons. The CDR3 spans 13 residues. Trimming removed 5 bases from V and 4 bases from J, with 11 bases in between. Germline lookup yields CDR1 GTSNPN and CDR2 SVGIG (reference sequence). As to this clone: Its target is not known.

The genes are TRBV30 and TRBJ2-2; D remains ambiguous. This specimen consisted of CD4+ or CD8+ T cells sorted from blood, obtained in a trial of the OX40 agonist ivuxolimab. The source of this sequence is an adult with an advanced solid tumor such as melanoma, head and neck, liver or kidney cancer. The CDR3 reads CAWDRRSTGELFF. The CDR3 nucleotides read TGTGCCTGGGATAGGAGATCCACCGGGGAGCTGTTTTTT.